This T cell receptor beta chain was retrieved from a study of T-cell reconstitution after alpha-beta-depleted transplantation in children. Unique molecular identifiers were used in preparing the TCRbeta library. TCRdb reprocessed the PCR reads with MiXCR, giving one entry per CDR3 protein. The sample holds about 91,000 distinct CDR3 sequences; approximately 9.2% are singletons and the top ten take approximately 7%. This clonotype came up many times. V gave up 3 bases and J gave up 5 bases, with 9 bases separating them. Germline lookup yields CDR1 SGDLS and CDR2 YYNGEE. This CDR3 is built from 13 residues.

The TCR was taken from a human donor who donated a stem cell graft to a child with congenital amegakaryocytic thrombocytopenia. This specimen was PBMCs from the stem cell graft donor, taken from the stem cell graft. The gene calls are TRBV9 and TRBJ2-1; the D call may be TRBD1 or TRBD2 (5 bases each). CDR3: CASSAGRNNEQFF. The CDR3 DNA follows: TGTGCCAGCAGCGCGGGACGCAACAATGAGCAGTTCTTC.